Listed below are T cell receptor beta chains from one sample, sequenced in a study of metastatic and nonmetastatic thyroid tumors. TCRdb re-called the PCR reads via MiXCR. The table has some 10,000 clones, 27% seen once; the top ten hold over 20%. Sequences were obtained from adjacent normal tissue. These receptors were collected from a male donor with papillary thyroid cancer or a benign thyroid nodule (not recorded which). Some clones in this sample may be carry-over from other donors' samples. Each CDR3 is given with its conserved first and last residue. The D gene is left open where the match is weak. Clone size is stated in some rows and not others, as once, few, many or a class when expanded.

J	V	D	size	DNA	CDR3
TRBJ1-3	TRBV30	TRBD1	-	TGTGCCTGGAGGATAACAGGGGCTGGAAACACCATATATTTT	CAWRITGAGNTIYF
TRBJ2-7	TRBV5-1	-	-	TGCGCCAGCCGACGACAGGAAACCTACGAGCAGTACTTC	CASRRQETYEQYF
TRBJ2-3	TRBV24-1	TRBD2	-	TGTGCCACCTTATCGGTCTCATTCGACCTACTAGCGGGGACGACAGATACGCAGTATTTT	CATLSVSFDLLAGTTDTQYF
TRBJ2-1	TRBV6-6	-	few	TGTGCCAGCAGTTACTCGTTACTTAGCTCCTACAATGAGCAGTTCTTC	CASSYSLLSSYNEQFF
TRBJ1-2	TRBV3-1	TRBD1	-	TGTGCCAGCAGCCTGGGACAGGCCGGAGAGGCTAACTATGGCTACACCTTC	CASSLGQAGEANYGYTF
TRBJ2-2	TRBV12-3/TRBV12-4	TRBD2	many	TGTGCCAGCAGTTCTAGCGGGGGGGCCGGGGAGCTGTTTTTT	CASSSSGGAGELFF
TRBJ1-5	TRBV5-1	TRBD1	once	TGCGCCAGCAGCCTTGGACAGGGGGCTAATCAGCCCCAGCATTTT	CASSLGQGANQPQHF
TRBJ2-5	TRBV12-3/TRBV12-4	-	-	TGTGCCAGCAGTTCCCGGCGGACCTCTTCAGGGGAGACCCAGTACTTC	CASSSRRTSSGETQYF
TRBJ1-2	TRBV28	-	medium-sized	TGTGCCAGCAGTCCCCCTTTCGGGAGTAGCTATGGCTACACCTTC	CASSPPFGSSYGYTF
TRBJ1-2	TRBV2	TRBD1	few	TGTGCCAGCACCCAGGGGGCTAACTATGGCTACACCTTC	CASTQGANYGYTF
TRBJ1-1	TRBV28	TRBD1	few	TGTGCCAGTCAGACAGGGAGGGTCACTGAAGCTTTCTTT	CASQTGRVTEAFF
TRBJ2-5	TRBV28	TRBD1	-	TGTGCCAGCAGTCGAGCCGGGACAGGGCAAGAGACCCAGTACTTC	CASSRAGTGQETQYF
TRBJ1-1	TRBV7-9	TRBD1	-	TGTGCCAGCAGCTATGGACAGGGTTTGAACACTGAAGCTTTCTTT	CASSYGQGLNTEAFF
TRBJ1-6	TRBV6-6	-	few	TGTGCCAGCAGTTACTCGAGTCCCAGGAGCTCCTATAATTCACCCCTCCACTTT	CASSYSSPRSSYNSPLHF
TRBJ1-1	TRBV6-1	-	-	TGTGCCAGCATTTCGCCCTGGACAAGGAACACTGAATCTTTCTTT	CASISPWTRNTESFF
TRBJ2-1	TRBV12-3/TRBV12-4	TRBD2	few	TGTGCCAGCAGATCGGGACTAGCGGGAGTAAGTGAGCAGTTCTTC	CASRSGLAGVSEQFF
TRBJ2-2	TRBV11-2	TRBD1	-	TGTGCCAGCAGCAACCGGGACAGCCTAGACACCGGGGAGCTGTTTTTT	CASSNRDSLDTGELFF
TRBJ2-1	TRBV20-1	TRBD1	-	TGCAGTGCTAGACCGACCGATGGGACAGGGGTCAATGAGCAGTTCTTC	CSARPTDGTGVNEQFF
TRBJ1-4	TRBV2	TRBD1	-	TGTGCCAGCAGACCGGAGACAGGGCTGAATGAAAAACTGTTTTTT	CASRPETGLNEKLFF
TRBJ1-4	TRBV6-1	-	few	TGTGCCAGCAGTGATGTATTGGGTCCGGATGAAAAACTGTTTTTT	CASSDVLGPDEKLFF
TRBJ2-2	TRBV6-1	TRBD1	few	TGTGCCAGCAAGAAAGGGGGCTGGATCGTGGGGGAGCTGTTTTTT	CASKKGGWIVGELFF
TRBJ1-2	TRBV28	-	few	TGTGCCAGCAGTTCGAAGGGGGGGATTTCTTATGGCTACACCTTC	CASSSKGGISYGYTF
TRBJ2-1	TRBV11-1	TRBD1	-	TGTGCCAGCAGCTTAGGCGGAGGTGGACAGGGTCGCAATGAGCAGTTCTTC	CASSLGGGGQGRNEQFF
TRBJ2-7	TRBV20-1	-	few	TGCAGTGCTAGAGATCGGGTGCGTCCCTACGAGCAGTACTTC	CSARDRVRPYEQYF
TRBJ2-1	TRBV7-3	TRBD1	once	TGTGCCAGCAGCACGGGACAGTATTACAATGAGCAGTTCTTC	CASSTGQYYNEQFF
TRBJ2-1	TRBV13	-	few	TGTGCCAGCAGCCTCGGGCAGGGTCCGTTCTTC	CASSLGQGPFF
TRBJ2-1	TRBV6-1	-	few	TGTGCCAGCAGTGAGGGAGAGGCCAATGAGCAGTTCTTC	CASSEGEANEQFF
TRBJ1-2	TRBV5-4	-	many	TGTGCCAGCAGCACAACGGATCCGGGGAGAGGCTACACCTTC	CASSTTDPGRGYTF